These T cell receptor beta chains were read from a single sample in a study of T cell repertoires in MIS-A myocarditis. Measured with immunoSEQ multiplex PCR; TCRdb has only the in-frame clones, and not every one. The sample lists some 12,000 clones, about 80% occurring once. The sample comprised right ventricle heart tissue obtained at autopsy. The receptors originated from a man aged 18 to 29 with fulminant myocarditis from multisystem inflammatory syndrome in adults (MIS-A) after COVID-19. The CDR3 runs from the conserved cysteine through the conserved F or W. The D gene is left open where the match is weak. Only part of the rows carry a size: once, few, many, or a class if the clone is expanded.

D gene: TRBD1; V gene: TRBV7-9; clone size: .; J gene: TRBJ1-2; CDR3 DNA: TGTGCCAGCAGCAAGTCCGGGACAGGGTCTGGCTACACCTTC; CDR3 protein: CASSKSGTGSGYTF
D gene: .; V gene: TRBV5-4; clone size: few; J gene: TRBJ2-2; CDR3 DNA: TGTGCCAGCAGCCCTACCACAGGGTTCACCGGGGAGCTGTTTTTT; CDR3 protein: CASSPTTGFTGELFF
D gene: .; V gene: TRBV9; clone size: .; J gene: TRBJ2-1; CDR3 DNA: TGTGCCAGCAGCGTCGAAGGCCCCTCTTTCAATGAGCAGTTCTTC; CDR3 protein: CASSVEGPSFNEQFF
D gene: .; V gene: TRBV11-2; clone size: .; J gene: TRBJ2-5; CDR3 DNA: TGTGCCAGCAGCTTTGGCGTGCAAGAGACCCAGTACTTC; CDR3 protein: CASSFGVQETQYF
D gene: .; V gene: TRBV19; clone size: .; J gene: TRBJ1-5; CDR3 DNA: TGTGCCAGTAGTATGTTTCCCATAGATAGCAATCAGCCCCAGCATTTT; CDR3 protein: CASSMFPIDSNQPQHF
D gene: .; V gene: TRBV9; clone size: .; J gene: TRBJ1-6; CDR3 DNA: TGTGCCAGCAGCGTAGGAGGCGGGGGCCCCTATAATTCACCCCTCCACTTT; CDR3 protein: CASSVGGGGPYNSPLHF
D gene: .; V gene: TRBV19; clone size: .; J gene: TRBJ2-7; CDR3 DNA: TGTGCCAGTAGTATGGGGGGACAGACCTACGAGCAGTACTTC; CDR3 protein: CASSMGGQTYEQYF
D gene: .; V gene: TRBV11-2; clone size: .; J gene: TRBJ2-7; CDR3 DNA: TGTGCCAGCAGCTTAGGCGGGACGGCTACTAGCTCCTACGAGCAGTACTTC; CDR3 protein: CASSLGGTATSSYEQYF
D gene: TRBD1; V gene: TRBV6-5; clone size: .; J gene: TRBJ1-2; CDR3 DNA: TGTGCCAGCAGTTCGGGACAGGGAACAATAGGCTACACCTTC; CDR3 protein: CASSSGQGTIGYTF
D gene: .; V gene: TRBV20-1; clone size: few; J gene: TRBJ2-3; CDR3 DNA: TGCAGTGCTAGTTTGAGGGATACGCAGTATTTT; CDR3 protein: CSASLRDTQYF
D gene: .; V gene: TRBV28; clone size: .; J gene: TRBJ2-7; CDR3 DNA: TGTGCCATCACTAGGGGCAGGGGCTACGAGCAGTACTTC; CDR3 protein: CAITRGRGYEQYF
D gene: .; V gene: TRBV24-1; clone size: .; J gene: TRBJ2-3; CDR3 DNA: TGTGCCACCGGGGAGGAGAAGACAGATACGCAGTATTTT; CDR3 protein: CATGEEKTDTQYF
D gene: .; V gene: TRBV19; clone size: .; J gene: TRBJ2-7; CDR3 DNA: TGTGCCAGTTCAAAAGGGGGAATTGGAAGGGAGCAGTACTTC; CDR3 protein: CASSKGGIGREQYF
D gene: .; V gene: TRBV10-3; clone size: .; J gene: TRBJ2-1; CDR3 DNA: TGTGCCATCAAACCCCGGACAGCGGACTCTAAAATGAAACAACGACCCATCAACAATGAGCAGTTCTTC; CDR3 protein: CAIKPRTADSKMKQRPINNEQFF
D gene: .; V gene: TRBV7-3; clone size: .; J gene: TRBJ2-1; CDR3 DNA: TGTGCCAGCAGCTTATCGGGAGAGGGCTACAATGAGCAGTTCTTC; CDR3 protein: CASSLSGEGYNEQFF
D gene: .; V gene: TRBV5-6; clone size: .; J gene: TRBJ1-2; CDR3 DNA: TGTGCCAGCAGCTTGGGGGGCGGCACCTATGGCTACACCTTC; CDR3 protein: CASSLGGGTYGYTF
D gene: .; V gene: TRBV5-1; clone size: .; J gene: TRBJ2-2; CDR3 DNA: TGCGCCAGCAGTGTAGGGACCGTGACCGGGGAGCTGTTTTTT; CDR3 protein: CASSVGTVTGELFF
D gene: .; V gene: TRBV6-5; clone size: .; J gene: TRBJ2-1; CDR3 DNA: TGTGCCAGCAGCCAAACCCTGGGAAATGAGCAGTTCTTC; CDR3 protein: CASSQTLGNEQFF
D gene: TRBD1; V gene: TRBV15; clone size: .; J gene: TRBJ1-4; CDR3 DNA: TGTGCCACCAGCACGGACAGGGGGTGGGATGAAAAACTGTTTTTT; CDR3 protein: CATSTDRGWDEKLFF
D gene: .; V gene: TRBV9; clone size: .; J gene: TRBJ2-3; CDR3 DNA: TGTGCCAGCAGCCCGTCTGTGAGGGCTACAGATACGCAGTATTTT; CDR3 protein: CASSPSVRATDTQYF
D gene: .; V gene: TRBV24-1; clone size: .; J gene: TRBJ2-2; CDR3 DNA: TGTGCCACCAGTGATGCCGGGACATCGAACACCGGGGAGCTGTTTTTT; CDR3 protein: CATSDAGTSNTGELFF